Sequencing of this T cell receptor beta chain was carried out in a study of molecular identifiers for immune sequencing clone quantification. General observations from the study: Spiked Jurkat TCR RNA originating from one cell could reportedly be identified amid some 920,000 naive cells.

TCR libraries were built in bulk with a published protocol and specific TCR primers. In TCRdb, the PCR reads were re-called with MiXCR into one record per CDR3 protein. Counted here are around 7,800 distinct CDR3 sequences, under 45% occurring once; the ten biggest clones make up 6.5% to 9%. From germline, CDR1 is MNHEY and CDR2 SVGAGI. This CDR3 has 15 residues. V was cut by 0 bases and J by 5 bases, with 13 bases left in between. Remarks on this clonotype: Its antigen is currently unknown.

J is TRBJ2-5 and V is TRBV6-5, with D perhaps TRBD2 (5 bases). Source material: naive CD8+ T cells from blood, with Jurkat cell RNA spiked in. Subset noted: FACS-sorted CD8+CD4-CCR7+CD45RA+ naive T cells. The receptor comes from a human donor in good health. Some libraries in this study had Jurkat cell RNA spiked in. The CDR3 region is CASSYSLRSGETQYF. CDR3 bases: TGTGCCAGCAGTTACTCCCTCCGTTCGGGGGAGACCCAGTACTTC.